The 25 T cell receptor beta chains given below trace back to one sample, sequenced in a study of beta chain features in type 1 diabetes. As every portion of the isolated RNA was reverse transcribed, the sequencing read expressed TCRB transcripts. TCRdb's copy holds only in-frame clones and misses some; the assay was immunoSEQ multiplex PCR. The table has under 90,000 clones, 25% to 35% seen once. The material sequenced was stem cell memory CD4+ T cells from blood. These receptors came from a woman between 18 and 30 years old in good health.

This clone came up once. One end of the junction is discordant with germline, which a read error may explain. The chain carries TRBV7-7 and TRBJ2-2, with 8 nucleotides matching TRBD2. The CDR3 is 15 amino acids. The V gene's germline CDR1 is SSHAT and CDR2 FNYEAQ (reference sequence). The CDR3 sequence is CASSPLAGNTGELFF. CDR3 nucleotides: TGTGCTAGCAGTCCTCTAGCGGGGAACACCGGGGAGCTGTTTTTT. The entire variable domain, with the rest obtained from reference TRBV7-7 and TRBJ2-2, is as follows: GAGVSQSPRYKVTKRGQDVTLRCDPISSHATLYWYQQALGQGPEFLTYFNYEAQPDKSGLPSDRFSAERPEGSISTLTIQRTEQRDSAMYRCASSPLAGNTGELFFGEGSRLTVL.

The chain links TRBV5-1 to TRBJ2-7, with D perhaps matching TRBD1 (6 bases). Germline values: CDR1 SGHRS, CDR2 YFSETQ. Trimming pared 4 bases from V and 3 bases from J, leaving 11 bases between. The CDR3 consists of 13 residues. The CDR3 DNA sequence: TGCGCCAGCAGCCAAAGACAGGACTACGAGCAGTACTTC. It yields the protein CASSQRQDYEQYF.

The rearrangement uses TRBV7-3 and TRBJ2-1; perhaps TRBD2 as D (7 bases). This CDR3 is built from 15 residues. The V gene's germline CDR1 is SGHTA and CDR2 FQGTGA. Trimming cost V 5 bases and J 0 bases, with 11 bases left between them. The CDR3 reads CASSRGASSYNEQFF. The CDR3, as DNA: TGTGCCAGCAGCCGGGGGGCTAGCTCCTACAATGAGCAGTTCTTC.

The chain couples TRBV7-9 to TRBJ2-3, with TRBD2 identical over 10 bases. V shed 2 bases, J shed 6 bases, and the junction held 11 bases outside the gene matches. The CDR3 runs to 17 residues. In germline, CDR1 is SEHNR, CDR2 FQNEAQ (reference sequence). In DNA, the CDR3 is TGTGCCAGCAGCTTATATCTAGCGGGAGAGGGAGTGGATACGCAGTATTTT. Its protein is CASSLYLAGEGVDTQYF.

The rearrangement joins TRBV7-2 to TRBJ1-6; TRBD1 is a possible D gene (6 bases). The CDR3 is made up of 14 amino acids. Between the trimmed V and J ends, which lost 2 bases and 8 bases, there was a span of 10 bases. Germline CDR1 and CDR2: SGHTA and FQGNSA. The CDR3 DNA sequence: TGTGCCAGCAGCTTATTACAGGGCGATTCACCCCTCCACTTT. As protein: CASSLLQGDSPLHF.

This clone was observed a few times. The chain links TRBV4-3 to TRBJ2-7; D is ambiguous. Per germline, CDR1 LGHNA and CDR2 YSLEER. V lost 0 bases and J 4 bases, leaving 16 bases between the germline ends. The CDR3 is 16 residues long. DNA of the CDR3: TGCGCCAGCAGCCAAGAAAAGCGAGTAGGTACTTACGAGCAGTACTTC. Translating gives CASSQEKRVGTYEQYF.

This clone was found a few times. V and J are TRBV5-1 and TRBJ1-5; the D gene is possibly TRBD1 (6 bases). V lost 4 bases and J lost 5, with 16 bases in between. Germline V gene lookup returns CDR1 SGHRS and CDR2 YFSETQ. The CDR3 has 15 residues. The CDR3 protein is CASSASGARDQPQHF. CDR3 coding DNA: TGCGCCAGCAGCGCATCAGGGGCCCGGGATCAGCCCCAGCATTTT.

The chain recombines TRBV30 with TRBJ2-2; D perhaps matches TRBD2 (5 bases). This CDR3 contains 14 residues. V was cut by 2 bases and J by 2 bases, with 9 bases left in between. Germline CDR1 reads GTSNPN; CDR2 reads SVGIG (reference sequence). Here the CDR3 reads CAWSMAGNTGELFF. CDR3 in DNA: TGTGCCTGGAGTATGGCGGGCAACACCGGGGAGCTGTTTTTT.

This clone was counted between two and nine times. The chain couples TRBV7-8 to TRBJ2-3; TRBD1 is a possible D gene (7 bases). The CDR3 runs 14 residues. V was pared by 5 bases and J by 0 bases, with 9 bases between. The germline gives CDR1 SGHVS, CDR2 FQNEAQ. The CDR3 DNA is TGTGCCAGCAGCCAGGGGGGAAGCACAGATACGCAGTATTTT. Amino acids: CASSQGGSTDTQYF.

The CDR3 loop reads CASSQESRGGRYEQYF. Written as DNA, the CDR3 is TGCGCCAGCAGCCAAGAATCTCGAGGTGGGAGATACGAGCAGTACTTC. This sequence joins TRBV4-1 and TRBJ2-7; tentatively, D is TRBD2 (5 bases). The CDR3 extends over 16 amino acids. CDR1 and CDR2 (germline): MGHRA, YSYEKL. Between the trimmed V and J ends, which lost 0 bases and 4 bases, there was a span of 16 bases.

This clone was observed a few times. The chain employs TRBV10-3 and TRBJ1-2; maybe TRBD1 (5 bases). Trimming left V 3 bases short and J 1 base short, with 15 bases between. Germline values: CDR1 ENHRY, CDR2 SYGVKD. This CDR3 is 16 amino acids long. This chain's CDR3 is CAISDPVSGLNYGYTF. CDR3 in DNA: TGTGCCATCAGTGACCCTGTCTCAGGGCTTAACTATGGCTACACCTTC.

CDR3 nucleotide sequence: TGTGCCAGCAGTGAAGCTGGGGGGATCACTGAAGCTTTCTTT. It encodes CASSEAGGITEAFF. The chain is built from TRBV2 and TRBJ1-1; possibly TRBD1 for D (5 bases). V shed 0 bases and J shed 4 bases, with 9 bases lying between them. The CDR3 extends over 14 amino acids. Germline-derived CDR1 and CDR2 are SNHLY and FYNNEI.

This clone was seen a few times. The J gene is TRBJ1-1, the V gene TRBV6-6; 9 nucleotides match TRBD1. V shed 5 bases, J shed 4 bases, and the junction held 11 bases outside the gene matches. Per germline, CDR1 MNHNY and CDR2 SVGAGI (reference sequence). The length of the CDR3 is 16 residues. In nucleotides, the CDR3 is TGTGCCAGCAGTCGACCGGGACAGGGAGGAGGCACTGAAGCTTTCTTT. It encodes CASSRPGQGGGTEAFF.

The chain carries TRBV19 and TRBJ1-5, with D unclear. Trimming pared 1 base from V and 3 bases from J, leaving 19 bases between. The CDR3 is 18 amino acids. Germline-derived CDR1 and CDR2 are LNHDA and SQIVND (reference sequence). The CDR3 here is CASSIVAYALIPNQPQHF. In DNA form, the CDR3 reads TGTGCCAGTAGTATAGTGGCATATGCCCTCATTCCCAATCAGCCCCAGCATTTT.

The chain links TRBV7-8 to TRBJ2-7; 12 nucleotides match TRBD1. The CDR3 is made up of 14 amino acids. V shed 5 bases, J shed 9 bases, and the junction held 8 bases outside the gene matches. In germline, CDR1 is SGHVS, CDR2 FQNEAQ. The DNA of the CDR3 is TGTGCCAGCAGCCGCTGGGACAGGGGGCGCGGGCAGTACTTC. Its translation: CASSRWDRGRGQYF.

The chain uses TRBV25-1 and TRBJ1-2; possible D gene TRBD1, 6 bases. Per the germline V gene, CDR1 is MGHDK and CDR2 is SYGVNS. With 1 base removed from V and 1 base from J, the gap between germline ends came to 16 bases. CDR3 size: 17 residues. The DNA of the CDR3 is TGTGCCAGCAGTGAATTAGGCAGGGGTATGGATAACTATGGCTACACCTTC. Translated: CASSELGRGMDNYGYTF.

This clone was picked up a small number of times. V usage is TRBV5-1 and J usage is TRBJ2-2, with a possible D match to TRBD1 (6 bases). The CDR3 has 17 amino acids. Germline CDR1 SGHRS, CDR2 YFSETQ. The V end lost 3 bases, the J end lost 3 bases, and 18 bases lay between the germline ends. The chain's CDR3 is CASSSLQGFGDTGELFF. In DNA form, the CDR3 reads TGCGCCAGCAGCTCCTTACAGGGATTTGGGGACACCGGGGAGCTGTTTTTT. Full variable domain (missing parts from reference TRBV5-1 and TRBJ2-2): KAGVTQTPRYLIKTRGQQVTLSCSPISGHRSVSWYQQTPGQGLQFLFEYFSETQRNKGNFPGRFSGRQFSNSRSEMNVSTLELGDSALYLCASSSLQGFGDTGELFFGEGSRLTVL.

Of note for this clone: One end of the junction fails to match germline, which may point to a read error. The chain's CDR3 is CASSFWTGIPGELFF. CDR3 in DNA: TGTGCCAGCAGCTTTTGGACAGGGATCCCCGGGGAGCTGTTTTTT. The chain uses TRBV5-1 and TRBJ2-2; 8 nucleotides match TRBD1. The germline CDR1 and CDR2 sequences are SGHRS and YFSETQ. This CDR3 is 15 amino acids long.

The chain links TRBV25-1 to TRBJ2-5; a possible D gene is TRBD2 (5 bases). V lost 3 bases and J lost 11, with 13 bases in between. Germline V gives CDR1 MGHDK, CDR2 SYGVNS. CDR3 size: 12 residues. CDR3 nucleotide sequence: TGTGCCAGCAGTGATCAGCCGTGGGAGCAGTACTTC. It codes for CASSDQPWEQYF.

The V and J genes are TRBV5-1 and TRBJ2-5; 12 bases agree with TRBD2. Germline V CDR1 and CDR2: SGHRS, YFSETQ. J was trimmed by 5 bases and V by 6 bases; bases with no gene match: 8. The CDR3 extends over 15 amino acids. The CDR3 loop reads CASTVTSGSEETQYF. CDR3 bases: TGCGCCAGCACCGTGACTAGCGGGAGTGAGGAGACCCAGTACTTC.

This clone has a handful of counts. The V and J genes are TRBV4-2 and TRBJ1-1, with D hard to call. The germline gives CDR1 LGHNA, CDR2 YNFKEQ. V was shortened by 0 bases and J by 4 bases, with 6 bases between the two germline ends. The CDR3 extends over 13 amino acids. The CDR3 bases are TGTGCCAGCAGCCAAGAAGAGGTCACTGAAGCTTTCTTT. Its protein product is CASSQEEVTEAFF.

Concerning this clone itself: Additional DNA sequences in this sample encode the identical CDR3. V and J are TRBV7-2 and TRBJ1-2; TRBD1 aligns across 9 bases. The germline gives CDR1 SGHTA, CDR2 FQGNSA. This CDR3 spans 15 amino acids. With 4 bases clipped from V and 1 base from J, the junction kept 4 bases outside the gene matches. The CDR3 DNA reads TGTGCCAGCAGCTCTCCGGGACAGGGTAACTATGGCTACACCTTC. It is translated as CASSSPGQGNYGYTF.

The chain couples TRBV7-2 to TRBJ1-4, with TRBD1 identical over 11 bases. Germline CDR1 SGHTA, CDR2 FQGNSA. The CDR3 is made up of 15 amino acids. Trimming cost V 5 bases and J 7 bases; bases outside gene matches: 6. CDR3 sequence reads: CASSPWDRGSEKLFF. The CDR3 DNA sequence: TGTGCCAGCAGCCCGTGGGACAGGGGGAGTGAAAAACTGTTTTTT.

This rearrangement joins TRBV11-2 to TRBJ1-4; 9 bases are a match to TRBD1. CDR1 and CDR2 (germline): SGHAT, FQNNGV. V was pared by 5 bases and J by 8 bases, with 6 bases of the junction left unmatched. The CDR3 is 14 amino acids. CDR3 in amino acids: CASSQGQGREKLFF. The CDR3 DNA sequence: TGTGCCAGCAGCCAAGGACAGGGGAGGGAAAAACTGTTTTTT.

This sequence joins TRBV4-1 and TRBJ2-2, with D possibly being TRBD1 (5 bases). The CDR3 is 17 amino acids. Germline values: CDR1 MGHRA, CDR2 YSYEKL. Trimming removed 4 bases at V and 1 base at J, with 16 bases between. The CDR3 here is CASSLNVAGMNTGELFF. In nucleotides, the CDR3 is TGCGCCAGCAGCCTGAATGTGGCAGGGATGAACACCGGGGAGCTGTTTTTT.